This TCR beta chain was profiled in a study of technical replicates of blood from four donors. Generated by immunoSEQ multiplex PCR, the TCRdb table keeps only in-frame clones and is missing some. The sample shows around 76,000 clones, 98% of them seen only once. The CDR3 loop spans 14 amino acids. CDR1 is SNHLY and CDR2 is FYNNEI in the germline V gene. Losses at the gene ends were 6 bases for V and 6 bases for J; bases not matched to a gene: 5. This sequence joins TRBV2 and TRBJ2-7, with 13 nucleotides matching TRBD2. The specimen sequenced was T cells isolated from PBMCs. The origin of this receptor is a human donor in good health. The DNA for the CDR3 is TGTGCCAGCAGCGGGACTAGCGGGAAGGGCGAGCAGTACTTC. Its protein product is CASSGTSGKGEQYF.